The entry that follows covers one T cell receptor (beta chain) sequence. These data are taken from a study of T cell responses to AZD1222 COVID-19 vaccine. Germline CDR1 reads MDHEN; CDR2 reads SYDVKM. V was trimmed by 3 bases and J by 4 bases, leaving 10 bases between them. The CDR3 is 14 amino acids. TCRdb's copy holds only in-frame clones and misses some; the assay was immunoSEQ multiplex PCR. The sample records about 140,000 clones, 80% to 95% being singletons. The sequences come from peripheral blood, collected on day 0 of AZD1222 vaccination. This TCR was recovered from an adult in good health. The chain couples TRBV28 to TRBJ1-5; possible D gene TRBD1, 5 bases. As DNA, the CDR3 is TGTGCCAGCAGTTTGGCAGGGCCTAATCAGCCCCAGCATTTT. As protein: CASSLAGPNQPQHF.